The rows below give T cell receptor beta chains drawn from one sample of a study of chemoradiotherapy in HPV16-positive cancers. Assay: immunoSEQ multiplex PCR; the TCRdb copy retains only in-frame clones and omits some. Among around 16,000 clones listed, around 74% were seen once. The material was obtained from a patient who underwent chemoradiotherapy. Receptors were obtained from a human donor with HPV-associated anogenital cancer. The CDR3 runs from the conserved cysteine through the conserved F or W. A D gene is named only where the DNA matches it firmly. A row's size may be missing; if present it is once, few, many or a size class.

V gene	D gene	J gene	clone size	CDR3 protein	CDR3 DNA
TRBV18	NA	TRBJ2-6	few	CASSPGDSGANVLTF	TGTGCCAGCTCACCAGGGGACTCTGGGGCCAACGTCCTGACTTTC
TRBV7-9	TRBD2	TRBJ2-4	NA	CASSSSGGAVLNIQYF	TGTGCCAGCAGCTCCAGCGGGGGGGCCGTTTTGAACATTCAGTACTTC
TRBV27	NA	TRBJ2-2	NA	CASSLYGPANTGELFF	TGTGCCAGCAGTTTATATGGGCCAGCGAACACCGGGGAGCTGTTTTTT
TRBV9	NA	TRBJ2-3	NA	CASSEAPGDTDTQYF	TGTGCCAGCAGCGAGGCCCCGGGGGACACAGATACGCAGTATTTT
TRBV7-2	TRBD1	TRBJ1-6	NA	CASSRGRGQDSPLHF	TGTGCCAGCAGTCGAGGCAGGGGGCAGGATTCACCCCTCCACTTT
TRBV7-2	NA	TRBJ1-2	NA	CASSPRSPDSNGYTF	TGTGCCAGCAGCCCTAGATCCCCTGATAGTAATGGCTACACCTTC
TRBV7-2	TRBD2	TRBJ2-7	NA	CASSPRLAGGSYEQYF	TGTGCCAGCAGCCCCCGGCTAGCGGGGGGATCCTACGAGCAGTACTTC
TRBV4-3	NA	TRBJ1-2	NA	CASSQAPPVGYTF	TGCGCCAGCAGCCAAGCTCCACCGGTGGGCTACACCTTC
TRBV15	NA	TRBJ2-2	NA	CATSRDYQRVGELFF	TGTGCCACCAGCAGAGATTATCAGAGGGTGGGGGAGCTGTTTTTT
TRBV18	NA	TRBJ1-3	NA	CASSPGARSSGNTIYF	TGTGCCAGCTCCCCCGGGGCCAGAAGCTCTGGAAACACCATATATTTT
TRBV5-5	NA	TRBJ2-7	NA	CASSRDGGGYEQYF	TGTGCCAGCAGCCGGGATGGGGGCGGCTACGAGCAGTACTTC
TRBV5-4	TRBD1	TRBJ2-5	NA	CASSSGTGRETQYF	TGTGCCAGCAGCTCAGGGACAGGGAGAGAGACCCAGTACTTC
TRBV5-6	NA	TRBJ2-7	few	CATLTSGMQDEQYF	TGTGCCACCCTAACATCGGGCATGCAGGACGAGCAGTACTTC
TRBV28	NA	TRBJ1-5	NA	CASSSPGRNQPQHF	TGTGCCAGCAGTTCGCCAGGGAGAAATCAGCCCCAGCATTTT
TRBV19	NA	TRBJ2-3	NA	CASSKRGRDSTDTQYF	TGTGCCAGTAGTAAAAGAGGCAGGGATAGCACAGATACGCAGTATTTT
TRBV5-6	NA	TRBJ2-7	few	CASSLGTYEQYF	TGTGCCAGCAGCTTAGGGACCTACGAGCAGTACTTC
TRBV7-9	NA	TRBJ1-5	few	CASSKGDASNQPQHF	TGTGCCAGCAGTAAAGGGGATGCTAGCAATCAGCCCCAGCATTTT
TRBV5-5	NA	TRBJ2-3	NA	CASSSAGTDTQYF	TGTGCCAGCAGCTCCGCAGGCACAGATACGCAGTATTTT
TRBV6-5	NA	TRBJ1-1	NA	CASREDTFSQAFF	TGTGCCAGCAGGGAGGACACCTTCTCCCAAGCTTTCTTT
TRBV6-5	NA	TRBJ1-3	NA	CASSGTASGNTIYF	TGTGCCAGCAGTGGGACGGCCTCTGGAAACACCATATATTTT
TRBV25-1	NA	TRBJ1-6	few	CASTKGGVRSPLHF	TGTGCCAGCACCAAAGGGGGGGTAAGGTCACCCCTCCACTTT
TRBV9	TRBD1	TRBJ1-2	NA	CASSNSPGTDQIQDGYTF	TGTGCCAGCAGCAATAGTCCCGGGACAGACCAAATACAGGATGGCTACACCTTC
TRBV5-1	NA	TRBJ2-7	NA	CASSRGSLYEQYF	TGCGCCAGCAGTCGGGGATCTCTCTACGAGCAGTACTTC
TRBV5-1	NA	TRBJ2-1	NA	CASSPGRIWNEQFF	TGCGCCAGCAGCCCGGGACGTATTTGGAATGAGCAGTTCTTC
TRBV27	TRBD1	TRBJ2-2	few	CASRIGQGAIGELFF	TGTGCCAGCAGGATAGGACAGGGGGCCATCGGGGAGCTGTTTTTT
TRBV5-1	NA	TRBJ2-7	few	CASSKVQPDYEQYF	TGCGCCAGCAGTAAAGTCCAGCCGGACTACGAGCAGTACTTC
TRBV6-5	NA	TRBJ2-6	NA	CASSYSGDGANVLTF	TGTGCCAGCAGTTACTCAGGGGATGGGGCCAACGTCCTGACTTTC
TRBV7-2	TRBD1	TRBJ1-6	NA	CASSFSPAGGDSPLHF	TGTGCCAGCAGTTTCTCCCCGGCAGGGGGTGATTCACCCCTCCACTTT
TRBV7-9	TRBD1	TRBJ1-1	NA	CASSSPGQKNTEAFF	TGTGCCAGCAGCTCACCGGGACAGAAGAACACTGAAGCTTTCTTT
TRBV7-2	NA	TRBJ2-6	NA	CASSLGGQISGANVLTF	TGTGCCAGCAGCTTAGGGGGTCAGATCTCTGGGGCCAACGTCCTGACTTTC
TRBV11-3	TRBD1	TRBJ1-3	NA	CASSFGTASSGNTIYF	TGTGCCAGCAGCTTTGGGACAGCCAGCTCTGGAAACACCATATATTTT